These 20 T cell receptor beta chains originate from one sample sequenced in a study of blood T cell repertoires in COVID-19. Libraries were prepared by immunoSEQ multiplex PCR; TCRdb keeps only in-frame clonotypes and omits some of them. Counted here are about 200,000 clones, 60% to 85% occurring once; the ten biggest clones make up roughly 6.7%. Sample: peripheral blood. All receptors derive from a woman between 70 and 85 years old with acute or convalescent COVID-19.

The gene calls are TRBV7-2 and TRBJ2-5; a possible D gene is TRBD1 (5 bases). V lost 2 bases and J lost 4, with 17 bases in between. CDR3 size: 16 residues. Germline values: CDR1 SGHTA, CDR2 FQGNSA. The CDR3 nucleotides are TGTGCCAGCAGCTTAATCCAGGGAAAGGTTCGAGAGACCCAGTACTTC. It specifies CASSLIQGKVRETQYF.

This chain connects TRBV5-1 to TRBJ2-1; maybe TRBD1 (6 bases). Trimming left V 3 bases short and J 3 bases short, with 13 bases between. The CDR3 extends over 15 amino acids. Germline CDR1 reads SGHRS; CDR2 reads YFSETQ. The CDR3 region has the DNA TGCGCCAGCAGCTCCGACCCAGGGGACTACAATGAGCAGTTCTTC. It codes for CASSSDPGDYNEQFF.

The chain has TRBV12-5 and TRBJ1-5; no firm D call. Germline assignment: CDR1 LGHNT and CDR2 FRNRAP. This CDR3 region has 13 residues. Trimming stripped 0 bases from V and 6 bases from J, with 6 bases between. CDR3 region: CASGLVGGQPQHF. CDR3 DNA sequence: TGTGCTAGTGGTTTGGTAGGAGGTCAGCCCCAGCATTTT.

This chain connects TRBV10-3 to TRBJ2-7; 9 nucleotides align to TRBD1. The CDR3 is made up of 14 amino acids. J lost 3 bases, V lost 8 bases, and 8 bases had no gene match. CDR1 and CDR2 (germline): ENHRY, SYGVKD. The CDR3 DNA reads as TGTGCCATCTCTCAACAGGGGGCGTTCTACGAGCAGTACTTC. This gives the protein CAISQQGAFYEQYF.

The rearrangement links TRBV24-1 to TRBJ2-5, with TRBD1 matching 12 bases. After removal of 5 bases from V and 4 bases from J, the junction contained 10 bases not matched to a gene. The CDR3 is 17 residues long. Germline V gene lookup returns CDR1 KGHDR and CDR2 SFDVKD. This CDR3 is CATSVLTGTGGRETQYF. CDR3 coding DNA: TGTGCCACCAGTGTCTTAACCGGGACAGGGGGCAGAGAGACCCAGTACTTC.

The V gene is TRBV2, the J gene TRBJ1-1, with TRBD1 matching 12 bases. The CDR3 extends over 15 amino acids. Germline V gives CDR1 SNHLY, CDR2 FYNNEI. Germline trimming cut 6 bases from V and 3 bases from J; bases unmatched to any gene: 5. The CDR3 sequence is CASRDGTGGYTEAFF. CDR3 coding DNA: TGTGCCAGCAGAGATGGGACAGGGGGCTACACTGAAGCTTTCTTT. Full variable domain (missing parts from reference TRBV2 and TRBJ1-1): EPEVTQTPSHQVTQMGQEVILRCVPISNHLYFYWYRQILGQKVEFLVSFYNNEISEKSEIFDDQFSVERPDGSNFTLKIRSTKLEDSAMYFCASRDGTGGYTEAFFGQGTRLTVV.

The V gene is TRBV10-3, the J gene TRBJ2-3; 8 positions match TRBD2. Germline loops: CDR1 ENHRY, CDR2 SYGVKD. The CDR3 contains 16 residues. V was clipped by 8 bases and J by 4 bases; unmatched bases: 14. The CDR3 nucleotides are TGTGCCATCTCCTACGGGAGGCGGGGGGCCGCAGATACGCAGTATTTT. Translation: CAISYGRRGAADTQYF.

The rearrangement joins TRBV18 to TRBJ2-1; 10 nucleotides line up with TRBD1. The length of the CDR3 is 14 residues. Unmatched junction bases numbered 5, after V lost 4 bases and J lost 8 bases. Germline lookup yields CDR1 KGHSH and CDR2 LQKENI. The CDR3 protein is CASSLGGTGDEQFF. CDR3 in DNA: TGTGCCAGCTCACTCGGTGGGACAGGGGATGAGCAGTTCTTC.

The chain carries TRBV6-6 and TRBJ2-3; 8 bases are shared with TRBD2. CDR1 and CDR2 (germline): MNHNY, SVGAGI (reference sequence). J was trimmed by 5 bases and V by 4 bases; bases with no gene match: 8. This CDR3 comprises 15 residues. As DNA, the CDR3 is TGTGCCAGCAGTTCAGCGGGGGTAGGATTAGATACGCAGTATTTT. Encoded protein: CASSSAGVGLDTQYF.

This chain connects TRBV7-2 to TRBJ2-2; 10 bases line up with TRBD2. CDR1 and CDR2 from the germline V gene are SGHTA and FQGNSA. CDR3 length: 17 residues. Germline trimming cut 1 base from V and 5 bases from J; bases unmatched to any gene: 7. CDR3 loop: CASSLEAGGLRTGELFF. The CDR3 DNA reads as TGTGCCAGCAGCTTAGAAGCGGGGGGGCTTCGGACCGGGGAGCTGTTTTTT.

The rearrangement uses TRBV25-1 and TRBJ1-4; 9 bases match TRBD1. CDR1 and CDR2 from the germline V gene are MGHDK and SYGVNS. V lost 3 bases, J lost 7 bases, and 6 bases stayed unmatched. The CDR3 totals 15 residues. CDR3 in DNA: TGTGCCAGCAGTGACCCACAGGGGGCAGGTGAAAAACTGTTTTTT. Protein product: CASSDPQGAGEKLFF.

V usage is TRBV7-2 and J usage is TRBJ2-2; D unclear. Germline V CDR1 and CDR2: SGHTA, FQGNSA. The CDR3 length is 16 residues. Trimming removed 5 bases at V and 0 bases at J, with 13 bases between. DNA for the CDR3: TGTGCCAGCAGCCCCCGACACTTATCGAACACCGGGGAGCTGTTTTTT. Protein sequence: CASSPRHLSNTGELFF.

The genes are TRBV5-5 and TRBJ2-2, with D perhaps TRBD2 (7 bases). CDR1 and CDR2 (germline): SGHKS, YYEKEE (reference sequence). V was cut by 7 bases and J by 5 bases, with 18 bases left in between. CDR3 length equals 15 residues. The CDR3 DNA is TGTGCCAGCCACGGGCGGGGGCGGGGAACCGGGGAGCTGTTTTTT. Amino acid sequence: CASHGRGRGTGELFF. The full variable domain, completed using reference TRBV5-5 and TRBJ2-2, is DAGVTQSPTHLIKTRGQQVTLRCSPISGHKSVSWYQQVLGQGPQFIFQYYEKEERGRGNFPDRFSARQFPNYSSELNVNALLLGDSALYLCASHGRGRGTGELFFGEGSRLTVL.

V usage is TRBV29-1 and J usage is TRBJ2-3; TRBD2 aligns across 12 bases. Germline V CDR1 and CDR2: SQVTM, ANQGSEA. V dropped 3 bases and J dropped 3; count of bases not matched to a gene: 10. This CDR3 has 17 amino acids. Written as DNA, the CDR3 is TGCAGCGTTGATGGGTCCCTAGCGGGGGGGCGAACAGATACGCAGTATTTT. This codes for CSVDGSLAGGRTDTQYF.

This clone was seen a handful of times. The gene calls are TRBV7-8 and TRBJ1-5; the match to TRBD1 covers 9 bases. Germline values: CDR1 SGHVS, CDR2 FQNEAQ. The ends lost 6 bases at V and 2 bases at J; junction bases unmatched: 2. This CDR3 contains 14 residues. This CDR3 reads CASRRTGGNQPQHF. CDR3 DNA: TGTGCCAGCAGAAGGACAGGGGGCAATCAGCCCCAGCATTTT.

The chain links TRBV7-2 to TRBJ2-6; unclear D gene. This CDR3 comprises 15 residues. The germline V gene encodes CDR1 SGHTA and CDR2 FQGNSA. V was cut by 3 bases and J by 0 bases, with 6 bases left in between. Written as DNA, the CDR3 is TGTGCCAGCAGCTTCTACAGCTCTGGGGCCAACGTCCTGACTTTC. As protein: CASSFYSSGANVLTF.

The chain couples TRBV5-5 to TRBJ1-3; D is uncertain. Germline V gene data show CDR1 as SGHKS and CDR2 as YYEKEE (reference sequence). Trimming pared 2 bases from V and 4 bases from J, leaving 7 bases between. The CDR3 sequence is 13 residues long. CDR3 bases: TGTGCCAGCAGCTTAGTCACAGGAAACACCATATATTTT. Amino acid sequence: CASSLVTGNTIYF.

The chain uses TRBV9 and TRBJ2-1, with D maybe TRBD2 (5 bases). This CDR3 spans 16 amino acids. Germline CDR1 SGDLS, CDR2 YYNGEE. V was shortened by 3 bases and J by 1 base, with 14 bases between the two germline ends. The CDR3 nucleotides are TGTGCCAGCAGCGATGGGAGATTGAGATCCTACAATGAGCAGTTCTTC. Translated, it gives CASSDGRLRSYNEQFF.

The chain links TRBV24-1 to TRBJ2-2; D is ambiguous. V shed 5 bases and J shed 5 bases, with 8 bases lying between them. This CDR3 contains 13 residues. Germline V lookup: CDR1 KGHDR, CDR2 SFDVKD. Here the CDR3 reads CATSGAATGELFF. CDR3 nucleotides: TGTGCCACCAGTGGCGCCGCGACCGGGGAGCTGTTTTTT.

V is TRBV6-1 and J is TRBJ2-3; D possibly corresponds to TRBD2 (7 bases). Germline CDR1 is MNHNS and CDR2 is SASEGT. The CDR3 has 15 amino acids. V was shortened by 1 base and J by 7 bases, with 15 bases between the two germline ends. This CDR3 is CASSEGGGPKYTQYF. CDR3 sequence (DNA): TGTGCCAGCAGTGAAGGGGGGGGGCCTAAATATACGCAGTATTTT.